One sample yielded the 12 T cell receptor beta chains listed below, sequenced in a study of vaccination and CD4 T cells after COVID-19. Sequencing of the DNA from cultured CD4+ T cells was carried out with the Oncomine TCR Beta short-read assay. TCRdb independently ran MiXCR on the PCR reads; one entry per CDR3 protein. The sample has about 5,500 distinct CDR3 sequences, 39% seen once; the top ten hold approximately 40%. Noted treatment: 10-day PBMC culture with coronavirus spike peptide pools or control peptides (ViraFEST assay). CD4+ T cells of the unexposed donor were collected before the COVID-19 pandemic (2011-2018). Antigens for these TCRs are unknown. Sequencing was carried out using CD4+ T cells from blood, cultured in vitro. The receptors derive from a human donor in good health.

The chain carries TRBV5-4 and TRBJ2-5, with 8 positions matching TRBD2. V dropped 5 bases and J dropped 2; count of bases not matched to a gene: 8. CDR1 and CDR2 from the germline V gene are SGHNT and YYREEE (reference sequence). CDR3 size: 15 residues. CDR3 in DNA: TGTGCCAGCAGTCCCAGCGGGGGAACACAAGAGACCCAGTACTTC. It codes for CASSPSGGTQETQYF.

The V and J genes are TRBV18 and TRBJ2-1; 12 bases agree with TRBD2. The CDR3 loop spans 15 amino acids. Germline lookup yields CDR1 KGHSH and CDR2 LQKENI. Trimming removed 2 bases from V and 8 bases from J; junction bases left unmatched: 4. The CDR3 sequence is CASSPRTSGKDEQFF. The CDR3, as DNA: TGTGCCAGCTCACCAAGGACTAGCGGGAAGGATGAGCAGTTCTTC.

V and J are TRBV19 and TRBJ1-5; D perhaps matches TRBD1 (5 bases). From germline, CDR1 is LNHDA and CDR2 SQIVND (reference sequence). The CDR3 length is 15 residues. V was pared by 7 bases and J by 5 bases, with 18 bases between. In DNA, the CDR3 is TGTGCCAGTATCCGCGACCGGGACGGTCATCAGCCCCAGCATTTT. The encoded protein is CASIRDRDGHQPQHF.

This chain uses TRBV5-8 with TRBJ2-1; D is unclear. CDR1 is SGHTS and CDR2 is YDEGEE in the germline V gene. The CDR3 is 14 residues long. Deletions cut 9 bases from V and 1 base from J, with 14 bases between. The CDR3 DNA reads as TGTGCCACCAACCTCCCAAGTTCCTACAATGAGCAGTTCTTC. It yields the protein CATNLPSSYNEQFF. The whole variable domain, remainder taken from reference TRBV5-8 and TRBJ2-1, is EAGVTQSPTHLIKTRGQQATLRCSPISGHTSVYWYQQALGLGLQFLLWYDEGEERNRGNFPPRFSGRQFPNYSSELNVNALELEDSALYLCATNLPSSYNEQFFGPGTRLTVL.

This sequence joins TRBV2 and TRBJ2-2; 8 nucleotides line up with TRBD2. The CDR3 runs 14 residues. V was clipped by 4 bases and J by 4 bases; unmatched bases: 2. Germline CDR1 is SNHLY and CDR2 is FYNNEI. The CDR3 protein is CASSGLAGTGELFF. The CDR3 DNA follows: TGTGCCAGCAGTGGGCTAGCGGGCACCGGGGAGCTGTTTTTT. The complete variable domain, with remaining parts taken from reference TRBV2 and TRBJ2-2, reads EPEVTQTPSHQVTQMGQEVILRCVPISNHLYFYWYRQILGQKVEFLVSFYNNEISEKSEIFDDQFSVERPDGSNFTLKIRSTKLEDSAMYFCASSGLAGTGELFFGEGSRLTVL.

The J gene is TRBJ2-2, the V gene TRBV7-9; D might be TRBD1 (5 bases). The germline gives CDR1 SEHNR, CDR2 FQNEAQ (reference sequence). The CDR3 covers 15 residues. V lost 1 base, J lost 7 bases, and 13 bases lay in between. CDR3 sequence reads: CASSLDGRAGGELFF. CDR3 sequence (DNA): TGTGCCAGCAGCTTAGATGGCAGGGCCGGCGGGGAGCTGTTTTTT.

The chain carries TRBV18 and TRBJ1-5, with a possible D match to TRBD1 (6 bases). The V and J ends lost 6 bases and 0 bases respectively, with 12 bases between them. Germline CDR1 is KGHSH and CDR2 is LQKENI. The CDR3 is 15 amino acids. This CDR3 reads CASSRQDYSNQPQHF. The CDR3 DNA sequence: TGTGCCAGCTCTCGACAGGACTATAGCAATCAGCCCCAGCATTTT.

The rearrangement uses TRBV19 and TRBJ2-5; D unresolved. V dropped 5 bases and J dropped 2 bases, with 9 bases sitting between them. The CDR3 is 13 amino acids. Germline V lookup: CDR1 LNHDA, CDR2 SQIVND (reference sequence). CDR3 DNA: TGTGCCAGTAGTTGGGCAGTTCAAGAGACCCAGTACTTC. Protein product: CASSWAVQETQYF. The variable domain in full, with the rest retrieved from reference TRBV19 and TRBJ2-5, is DGGITQSPKYLFRKEGQNVTLSCEQNLNHDAMYWYRQDPGQGLRLIYYSQIVNDFQKGDIAEGYSVSREKKESFPLTVTSAQKNPTAFYLCASSWAVQETQYFGPGTRLLVL.

This clonotype was seen a handful of times. The chain combines TRBV11-2 with TRBJ1-5; a possible D gene is TRBD1 (6 bases). V was shortened by 5 bases and J by 5 bases, with 10 bases between the two germline ends. Germline CDR1 SGHAT, CDR2 FQNNGV. This CDR3 contains 13 residues. The CDR3 spells CASSTDSDQPQHF. DNA for the CDR3: TGTGCCAGCAGCACGGACAGCGATCAGCCCCAGCATTTT.

The J gene is TRBJ2-1, the V gene TRBV27, with 10 bases aligning to TRBD1. CDR1 is MNHEY, CDR2 SMNVEV, per germline (reference sequence). Trimming removed 7 bases from V and 9 bases from J; junction bases left unmatched: 12. There are 15 residues in the CDR3. CDR3 coding DNA: TGTGCCAGCATTCCTCCGGGACAGGGGCCCTTTGAGCAGTTCTTC. As protein: CASIPPGQGPFEQFF.

Points on this clonotype: In this CDR3 the conserved last residue, phenylalanine or tryptophan, is missing, so a read error is likely. V usage is TRBV27 and J usage is TRBJ1-2, with 7 bases aligning to TRBD1. The CDR3 covers 14 residues. Germline lookup yields CDR1 MNHEY and CDR2 SMNVEV (reference sequence). Trimming took 2 bases from V and 5 from J; bases not matched to a gene: 5. The CDR3 protein is CASSLAGGVYGYTL. As DNA, the CDR3 is TGTGCCAGCAGTTTAGCAGGGGGAGTTTATGGCTACACCCTC.

V gene TRBV19 combines with J gene TRBJ2-7; no clear D. The CDR3 contains 15 residues. With 3 bases removed from V and 3 bases from J, the gap between germline ends came to 15 bases. Germline values: CDR1 LNHDA, CDR2 SQIVND (reference sequence). The CDR3 DNA sequence: TGTGCCAGTAGTATTAGTTGGGGAATATACTACGAGCAGTACTTC. Translated: CASSISWGIYYEQYF.